This T cell receptor (beta chain) derives from a study of regulatory T cells in long-lasting Graves disease. Time point of the sample: newly diagnosed GD, antithyroid drugs for less than 3 months. Isolated PBMC RNA provided the starting material for the TCR library. The authors built TCR beta libraries using iRepertoire HTBI primers and Arm-PCR of CDR3 regions. TCRdb independently ran MiXCR on the multiplex PCR reads; one entry per CDR3 protein. Here the sample spans approximately 470,000 distinct CDR3 sequences, around 15% being singletons. The table lists this clonotype with a few counts. With V trimmed by 7 bases and J by 1 base, 7 bases remained unmatched. From germline, CDR1 is MDHEN and CDR2 SYDVKM. The CDR3 has 15 amino acids. In addition, the sample was reused for a study of T cells in Graves' hyperthyroidism and ophthalmopathy.

V gene TRBV28 combines with J gene TRBJ2-1, with 7 bases lining up with TRBD1. The receptor was isolated from a man aged 40-49 years with Graves disease. The material was peripheral blood mononuclear cells (PBMCs), obtained at new diagnosis, from a patient treated with antithyroid drugs. CDR3 region: CASTRQGASYNEQFF. In nucleotides, the CDR3 is TGTGCCAGCACCCGACAGGGAGCGTCCTACAATGAGCAGTTCTTC.